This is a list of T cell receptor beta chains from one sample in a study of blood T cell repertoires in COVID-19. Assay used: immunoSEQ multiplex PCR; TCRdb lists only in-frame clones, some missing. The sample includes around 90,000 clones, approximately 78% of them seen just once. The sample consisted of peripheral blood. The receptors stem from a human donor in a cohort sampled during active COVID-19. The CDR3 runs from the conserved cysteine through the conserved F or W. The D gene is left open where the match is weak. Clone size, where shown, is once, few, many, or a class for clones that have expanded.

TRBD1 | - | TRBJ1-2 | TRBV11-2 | CASSFMTGTNYGYTF | TGTGCCAGCAGCTTCATGACAGGGACTAACTATGGCTACACCTTC
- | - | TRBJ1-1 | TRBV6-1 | CVSSDGILTEAFF | TGTGTCAGCAGTGACGGGATACTCACTGAAGCTTTCTTT
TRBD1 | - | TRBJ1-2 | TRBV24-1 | CATSDDFDRAGYTF | TGTGCCACCAGTGACGATTTCGACAGGGCTGGCTACACCTTC
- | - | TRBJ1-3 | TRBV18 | CASSPRTGYSSSGNTIYF | TGTGCCAGCTCACCACGAACAGGCTATTCATCCTCTGGAAACACCATATATTTT
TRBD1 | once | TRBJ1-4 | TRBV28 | CASRQTGRFEKLFF | TGTGCCAGCAGACAGACAGGGCGTTTTGAAAAACTGTTTTTT
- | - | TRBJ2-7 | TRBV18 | CASSPPGFDPSSYEQYF | TGTGCCAGCTCACCACCGGGCTTCGACCCAAGCTCCTACGAGCAGTACTTC
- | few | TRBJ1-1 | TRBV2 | CAGMVGGTEAFF | TGTGCCGGAATGGTGGGGGGTACTGAAGCTTTCTTT
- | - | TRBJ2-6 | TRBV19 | CASSMRAAGANVLTF | TGTGCCAGTAGTATGAGGGCAGCTGGGGCCAACGTCCTGACTTTC
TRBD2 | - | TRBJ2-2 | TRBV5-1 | CASSFRLAGEGTGELFF | TGCGCCAGCAGCTTTCGACTAGCGGGGGAGGGCACCGGGGAGCTGTTTTTT
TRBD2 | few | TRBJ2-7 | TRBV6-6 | CASSYSERGSSYEQYF | TGTGCCAGCAGTTACTCCGAGCGGGGTTCCTCCTACGAGCAGTACTTC
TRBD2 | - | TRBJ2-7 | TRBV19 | CASRGGTLGYEQYF | TGTGCCAGTAGGGGGGGGACCCTCGGATACGAGCAGTACTTC
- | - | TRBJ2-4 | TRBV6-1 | CASSGRQVLAKNIQYF | TGTGCCAGCAGTGGGCGACAGGTTCTAGCCAAAAACATTCAGTACTTC
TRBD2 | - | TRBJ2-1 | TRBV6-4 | CASTQGLAGPNADEQFF | TGTGCCAGCACTCAGGGACTAGCGGGGCCCAATGCCGATGAGCAGTTCTTC
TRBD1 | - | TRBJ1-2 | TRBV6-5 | CASSPVTGVNYGYTF | TGTGCCAGCAGCCCCGTGACAGGGGTTAACTATGGCTACACCTTC
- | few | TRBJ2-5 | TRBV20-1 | CSASDPLALQETQYF | TGCAGTGCTAGTGACCCCCTAGCCCTCCAAGAGACCCAGTACTTC
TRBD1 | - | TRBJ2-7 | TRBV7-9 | CASSLLPGGYNEQYF | TGTGCCAGCAGCTTACTTCCAGGGGGCTACAACGAGCAGTACTTC
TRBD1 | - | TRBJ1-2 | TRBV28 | CASSPGGQGDWGVTGYTF | TGTGCCAGCAGTCCCGGGGGACAGGGTGACTGGGGGGTGACTGGCTACACCTTC
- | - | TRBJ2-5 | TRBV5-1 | CASSNSAGPQETQYF | TGCGCCAGCAGTAACTCGGCGGGGCCCCAAGAGACCCAGTACTTC
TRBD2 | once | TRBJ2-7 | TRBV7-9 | CATGGGYEQYF | TGTGCCACCGGGGGGGGCTACGAGCAGTACTTC
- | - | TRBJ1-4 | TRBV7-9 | CASSLATSRGSEKLFF | TGTGCCAGCAGCTTAGCGACCAGTAGAGGGAGTGAAAAACTGTTTTTT
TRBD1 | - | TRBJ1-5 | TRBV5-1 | CASRPGTGDNQPQHF | TGCGCCAGCAGACCCGGGACAGGGGACAATCAGCCCCAGCATTTT
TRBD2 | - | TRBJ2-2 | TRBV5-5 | CASSLTERGPNTGELFF | TGTGCCAGCAGCTTAACGGAGCGGGGGCCAAACACCGGGGAGCTGTTTTTT
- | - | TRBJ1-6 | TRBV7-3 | CASSLAGRHNSPLHF | TGTGCCAGCAGCTTAGCGGGACGGCATAATTCACCCCTCCACTTT
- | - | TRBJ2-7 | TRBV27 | CASNEGVGYEQYF | TGTGCCAGCAACGAGGGGGTTGGGTACGAGCAGTACTTC
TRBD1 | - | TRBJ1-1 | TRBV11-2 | CACASTNRGHRFEAFF | TGTGCCTGCGCTAGTACGAACAGGGGACATCGCTTTGAAGCTTTCTTT
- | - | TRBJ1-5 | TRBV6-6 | CASREGEGPQPQHF | TGTGCCAGCAGGGAAGGGGAAGGGCCTCAGCCCCAGCATTTT
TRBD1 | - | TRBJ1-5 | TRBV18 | CASSPSGQGYQPQHF | TGTGCCAGCTCACCCTCTGGACAGGGCTATCAGCCCCAGCATTTT
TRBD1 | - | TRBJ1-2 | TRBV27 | CASSASTGGKGYTF | TGTGCCAGCAGTGCCTCGACAGGGGGGAAGGGCTACACCTTC
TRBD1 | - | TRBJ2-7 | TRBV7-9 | CASSQQGYEQYF | TGTGCCAGCAGCCAACAGGGGTACGAGCAGTACTTC
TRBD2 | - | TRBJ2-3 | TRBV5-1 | CASSLYYSGGAEDTQYF | TGCGCCAGCAGCCTCTATTATAGCGGGGGGGCCGAAGATACGCAGTATTTT
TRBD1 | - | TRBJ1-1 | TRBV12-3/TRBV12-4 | CASSFTGGTEAFF | TGTGCCAGCAGTTTTACAGGGGGCACTGAAGCTTTCTTT
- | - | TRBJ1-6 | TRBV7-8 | CASSWESSYNSPLHF | TGTGCCAGCAGCTGGGAGAGCTCCTATAATTCACCCCTCCACTTT
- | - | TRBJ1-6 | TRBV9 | CASSVAGGRIYNSPLHF | TGTGCCAGCAGCGTAGCTGGAGGACGGATCTATAATTCACCCCTCCACTTT
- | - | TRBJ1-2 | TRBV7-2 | CASSPESVYGYTF | TGTGCCAGCAGCCCCGAGAGCGTCTATGGCTACACCTTC
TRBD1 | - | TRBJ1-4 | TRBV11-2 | CASSLVGTGSNEKLFF | TGTGCCAGCAGCTTAGTTGGGACAGGGTCGAATGAAAAACTGTTTTTT
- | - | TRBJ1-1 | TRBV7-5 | CARSLALRTRALSTSTEAFF | TGTGCCAGAAGCTTAGCGCTAAGAACCAGGGCCCTTTCTACGAGCACTGAAGCTTTCTTT
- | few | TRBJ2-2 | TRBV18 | CASSPLTGANTGELFF | TGTGCCAGCTCACCTCTTACGGGGGCGAACACCGGGGAGCTGTTTTTT
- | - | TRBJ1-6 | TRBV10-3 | CAIGTRNSPLHF | TGTGCCATAGGGACACGGAATTCACCCCTCCACTTT
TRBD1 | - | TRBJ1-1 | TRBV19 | CASSMGQGFDTEAFF | TGTGCCAGTAGTATGGGACAGGGGTTTGACACTGAAGCTTTCTTT
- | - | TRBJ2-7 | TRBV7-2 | CASSKAGTPNYEQYF | TGTGCCAGCAGCAAAGCCGGGACACCGAACTACGAGCAGTACTTC
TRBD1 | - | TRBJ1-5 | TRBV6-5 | CASRLTGDQPQHF | TGTGCCAGCAGGCTGACAGGGGATCAGCCCCAGCATTTT
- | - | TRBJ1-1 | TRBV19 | CASRPPGLMNTEAFF | TGTGCCAGTAGACCTCCGGGACTCATGAACACTGAAGCTTTCTTT
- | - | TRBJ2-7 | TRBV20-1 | CSARQGGEQYF | TGCAGTGCTAGGCAGGGAGGCGAGCAGTACTTC
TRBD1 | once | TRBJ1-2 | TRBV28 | CATLKGGASYGYTF | TGTGCCACCCTCAAAGGGGGCGCAAGCTATGGCTACACCTTC
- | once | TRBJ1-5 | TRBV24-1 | CATSELGQPQHF | TGTGCCACCAGTGAACTCGGTCAGCCCCAGCATTTT
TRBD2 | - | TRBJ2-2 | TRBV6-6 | CASSYSQRGNTGELFF | TGTGCCAGCAGTTACTCCCAGCGGGGAAACACCGGGGAGCTGTTTTTT
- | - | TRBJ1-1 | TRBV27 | CASSLKGGNTEAFF | TGTGCCAGCAGTTTAAAAGGGGGGAACACTGAAGCTTTCTTT
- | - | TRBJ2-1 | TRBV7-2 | CASSPQGSSYNEQFF | TGTGCCAGCAGCCCCCAGGGGAGCTCCTACAATGAGCAGTTCTTC
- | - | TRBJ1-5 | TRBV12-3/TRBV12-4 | CASTMTRDQPQHF | TGTGCCAGCACCATGACCAGGGATCAGCCCCAGCATTTT
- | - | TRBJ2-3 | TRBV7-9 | CASRPYRSQGLNTDTQYF | TGTGCCAGCCGCCCCTACCGATCACAGGGCTTGAACACAGATACGCAGTATTTT
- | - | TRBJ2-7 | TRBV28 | CASSSGSYEQYF | TGTGCCAGCAGTTCCGGGAGCTACGAGCAGTACTTC
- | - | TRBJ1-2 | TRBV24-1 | CATSDFLSRGYTF | TGTGCCACCAGTGATTTCCTATCGAGGGGCTACACCTTC
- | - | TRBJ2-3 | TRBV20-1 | CSASRGFSTDTQYF | TGCAGTGCTAGTCGGGGTTTTAGCACAGATACGCAGTATTTT
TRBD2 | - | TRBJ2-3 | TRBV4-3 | CASSQVSGGATDTQYF | TGCGCCAGCAGCCAAGTTAGCGGGGGGGCAACAGATACGCAGTATTTT
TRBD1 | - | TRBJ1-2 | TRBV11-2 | CASTLGTGGGYGYTF | TGTGCCAGCACCTTAGGTACAGGGGGCGGCTATGGCTACACCTTC
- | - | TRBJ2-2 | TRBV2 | CASREEAGELFF | TGTGCCAGCAGGGAGGAAGCCGGGGAGCTGTTTTTT
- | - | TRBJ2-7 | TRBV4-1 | CASSPRGRSSYEQYF | TGCGCCAGCAGCCCCCGTGGGCGTAGCTCCTACGAGCAGTACTTC
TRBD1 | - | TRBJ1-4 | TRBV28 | CASSFLGQGNEKLFF | TGTGCCAGCAGTTTCCTGGGACAGGGGAATGAAAAACTGTTTTTT
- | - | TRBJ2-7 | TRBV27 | CASSFSHQGYEQYF | TGTGCCAGCAGTTTCTCTCACCAGGGTTACGAGCAGTACTTC
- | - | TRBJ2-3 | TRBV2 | CASRNRVYGDTQYF | TGTGCCAGCAGGAACAGGGTTTACGGAGATACGCAGTATTTT